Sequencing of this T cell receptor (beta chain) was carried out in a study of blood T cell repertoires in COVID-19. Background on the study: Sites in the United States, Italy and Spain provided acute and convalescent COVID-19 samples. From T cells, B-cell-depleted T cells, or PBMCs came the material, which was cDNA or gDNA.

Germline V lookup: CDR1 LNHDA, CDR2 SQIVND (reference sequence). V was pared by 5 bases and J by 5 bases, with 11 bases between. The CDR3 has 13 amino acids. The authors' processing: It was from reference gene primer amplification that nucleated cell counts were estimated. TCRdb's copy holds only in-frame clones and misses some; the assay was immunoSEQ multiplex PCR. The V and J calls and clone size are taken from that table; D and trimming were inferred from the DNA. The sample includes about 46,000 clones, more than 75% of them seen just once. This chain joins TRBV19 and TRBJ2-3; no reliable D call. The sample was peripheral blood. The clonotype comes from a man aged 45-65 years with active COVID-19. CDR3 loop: CASSPSRGDTQYF. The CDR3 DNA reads TGTGCCAGTAGTCCGTCCAGAGGAGATACGCAGTATTTT.